This T cell receptor (beta chain) was retrieved from a study of OX40 agonist ivuxolimab in advanced cancers. Assay: immunoSEQ multiplex PCR; the TCRdb copy retains only in-frame clones and omits some. Among around 110,000 clones listed, under 95% were seen once. The input for sequencing was CD4+ or CD8+ T cells sorted from blood, taken in a trial of the OX40 agonist ivuxolimab. The clonotype was recovered from an adult with an advanced solid tumor such as melanoma, head and neck, liver or kidney cancer.

CDR3 amino acids: CASSLLAGAYEQYF. For the CDR3, the DNA is TGTGCCAGCAGCCTACTAGCGGGGGCCTACGAGCAGTACTTC. V usage is TRBV7-2 and J usage is TRBJ2-7; 11 bases are shared with TRBD2. The germline V gene has CDR1 SGHTA and CDR2 FQGNSA. The CDR3 totals 14 residues. The ends lost 5 bases at V and 2 bases at J; junction bases unmatched: 2.